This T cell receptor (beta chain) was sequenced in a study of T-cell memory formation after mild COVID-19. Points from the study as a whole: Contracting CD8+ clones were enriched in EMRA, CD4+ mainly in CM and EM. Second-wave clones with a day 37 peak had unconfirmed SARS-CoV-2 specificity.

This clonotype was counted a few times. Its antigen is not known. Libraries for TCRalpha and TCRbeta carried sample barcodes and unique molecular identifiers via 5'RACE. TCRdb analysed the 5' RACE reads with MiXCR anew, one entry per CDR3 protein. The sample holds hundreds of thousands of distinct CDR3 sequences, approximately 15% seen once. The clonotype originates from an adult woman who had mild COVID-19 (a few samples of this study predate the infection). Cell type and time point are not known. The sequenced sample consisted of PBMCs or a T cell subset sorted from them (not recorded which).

The CDR3 DNA is TGTGCCAGCCATGGACAGGGGGGGAACTACGAGCAGTACTTC. This gives the protein CASHGQGGNYEQYF. V is TRBV19 and J is TRBJ2-7; 10 bases are shared with TRBD1. There are 14 residues in the CDR3. The V gene end was trimmed by 9 bases and the J gene end by 3 bases; junction bases not matched to a gene: 8. CDR1 is LNHDA, CDR2 SQIVND, per germline (reference sequence). The whole variable domain, remainder taken from reference TRBV19 and TRBJ2-7, is DGGITQSPKYLFRKEGQNVTLSCEQNLNHDAMYWYRQDPGQGLRLIYYSQIVNDFQKGDIAEGYSVSREKKESFPLTVTSAQKNPTAFYLCASHGQGGNYEQYFGPGTRLTVT.